A selection of T cell receptor beta chains follows, all from one sample in a study of identical twins. TCRdb used MiXCR to reprocess the 5' RACE reads, holding one entry per CDR3 protein. This sample yields a few hundred thousand distinct CDR3 sequences, of which about 18% are seen a single time; around 10% belongs to the top ten. Sequenced: naive T cells sorted from blood. The source is a man between 45 and 60 years old in good health. CDR3s include the opening cysteine and the closing phenylalanine or tryptophan. A D gene is named only where the DNA matches it firmly. Where a row states a size, it is once, few, many or the class of an expanded clone; other rows omit it.

>NA|NA|TRBV18|TRBJ2-1
CASSPRQESSSNEQFF
TGTGCCAGCTCACCAAGACAGGAAAGTTCGTCCAATGAGCAGTTCTTC
>NA|NA|TRBV20-1|TRBJ2-1
CSAPHPAFEQFF
TGCAGTGCCCCTCACCCAGCGTTTGAGCAGTTCTTC
>NA|NA|TRBV12-3/TRBV12-4|TRBJ2-3
CASSFPQAGTDTQYF
TGTGCCAGCAGTTTCCCCCAGGCGGGCACAGATACGCAGTATTTT
>few|TRBD1|TRBV15|TRBJ1-5
CATSNTGDQPQHF
TGTGCCACCAGCAACACAGGGGATCAGCCCCAGCATTTT
>NA|TRBD2|TRBV7-2|TRBJ2-2
CASSLLTSGGNTGELFF
TGTGCCAGCAGCTTACTCACTAGCGGGGGTAACACCGGGGAGCTGTTTTTT
>few|NA|TRBV11-2|TRBJ2-1
CASSLVSISGEQFF
TGTGCCAGCAGCTTAGTGTCCATCTCTGGTGAGCAGTTCTTC
>NA|NA|TRBV12-3/TRBV12-4|TRBJ2-7
CASSSDRYEQYF
TGTGCCAGCAGTTCCGACAGATACGAGCAGTACTTC
>NA|TRBD1|TRBV5-1|TRBJ1-2
CASSLSRGLDYGYTF
TGCGCCAGCAGCTTGTCGAGGGGGCTGGACTATGGCTACACCTTC
>few|NA|TRBV5-1|TRBJ2-1
CASTRGDLSYNEQFF
TGCGCCAGCACCAGAGGGGATCTCTCCTACAATGAGCAGTTCTTC
>NA|NA|TRBV12-3/TRBV12-4|TRBJ1-2
CASSSPGTLPGYTF
TGTGCCAGCAGTTCTCCCGGGACTCTCCCTGGCTACACCTTC
>NA|TRBD1|TRBV12-5|TRBJ2-1
CASGPGQGAGNEQFF
TGTGCTAGTGGTCCGGGACAGGGGGCTGGTAATGAGCAGTTCTTC
>many|NA|TRBV3-1|TRBJ2-2
CASRVGTRQTGELFF
TGTGCCAGCAGGGTAGGAACGCGACAGACCGGGGAGCTGTTTTTT
>NA|TRBD1|TRBV5-1|TRBJ2-7
CASSLAPGQLSYEQYF
TGCGCCAGCAGCTTGGCTCCGGGACAGCTCTCCTACGAGCAGTACTTC
>few|NA|TRBV18|TRBJ2-5
CASSPYRDETQYF
TGTGCCAGCTCACCATACAGGGATGAGACCCAGTACTTC
>many|NA|TRBV29-1|TRBJ2-7
CSVEDKTGEGLAYEQYF
TGCAGCGTTGAAGATAAAACAGGGGAGGGTCTGGCGTACGAGCAGTACTTC
>few|NA|TRBV29-1|TRBJ2-3
CSVKHRTSTDTQYF
TGCAGCGTAAAACATAGAACTAGCACAGATACGCAGTATTTT
>few|TRBD2|TRBV7-9|TRBJ2-3
CATPLAGGRDTQYF
TGTGCCACCCCCCTAGCGGGGGGCAGAGATACGCAGTATTTT
>many|NA|TRBV20-1|TRBJ2-7
CSARDNGRPSYYEQYF
TGCAGTGCTAGAGATAACGGCAGACCTTCATACTACGAGCAGTACTTC
>few|NA|TRBV20-1|TRBJ1-4
CSARDGRGIEKLFF
TGCAGTGCTAGAGATGGCAGGGGTATAGAAAAACTGTTTTTT
>NA|NA|TRBV12-3/TRBV12-4|TRBJ2-1
CASSFFPGDGEQFF
TGTGCCAGCAGTTTTTTCCCGGGAGATGGTGAGCAGTTCTTC
>few|TRBD2|TRBV5-1|TRBJ2-1
CASSLDGTSGGYNEQFF
TGCGCCAGCAGCTTGGACGGGACTAGCGGGGGCTACAATGAGCAGTTCTTC